This passage covers 22 T cell receptor beta chains from one sample sequenced in a study of blood T cell repertoires in COVID-19. Some clones are missing from TCRdb's copy, which holds only in-frame ones; the method was immunoSEQ multiplex PCR. The data contain 50,000 to 60,000 clones, around 87% of them singletons. Sequencing was carried out using peripheral blood. These receptor sequences come from a human donor with active COVID-19. The donor label of this sample is uncertain.

The chain links TRBV18 to TRBJ2-2; possible D gene TRBD2, 8 bases. The germline CDR1 and CDR2 sequences are KGHSH and LQKENI. The CDR3 is 17 amino acids. The V end lost 0 bases, the J end lost 1 base, and 12 bases lay between the germline ends. The CDR3 bases are TGTGCCAGCTCACCACCCGGGAGGGGGCAGAACACCGGGGAGCTGTTTTTT. Translated, it gives CASSPPGRGQNTGELFF.

The chain carries TRBV2 and TRBJ2-1; possible D gene TRBD1, 5 bases. Germline values: CDR1 SNHLY, CDR2 FYNNEI. The V gene lost 6 bases and the J gene lost 13 bases, with 16 bases spanning the gap. The CDR3 runs to 12 residues. DNA of the CDR3: TGTGCCAGCAGGACAGACACCTCTTCCCAGTTCTTC. Protein: CASRTDTSSQFF.

The chain employs TRBV30 and TRBJ2-5; maybe TRBD1 (5 bases). V lost 0 bases and J lost 2, with 13 bases in between. The CDR3 has 15 amino acids. Germline V lookup: CDR1 GTSNPN, CDR2 SVGIG (reference sequence). In nucleotides, the CDR3 is TGTGCCTGGAGTGTAATAGGGGAACCGCAAGAGACCCAGTACTTC. Amino acid sequence: CAWSVIGEPQETQYF. The full variable domain, rest sourced from reference TRBV30 and TRBJ2-5, is SQTIHQWPATLVQPVGSPLSLECTVEGTSNPNLYWYRQAAGRGLQLLFYSVGIGQISSEVPQNLSASRPQDRQFILSSKKLLLSDSGFYLCAWSVIGEPQETQYFGPGTRLLVL.

V is TRBV28 and J is TRBJ1-1; 8 bases line up with TRBD1. The CDR3 loop spans 16 amino acids. Germline V gene lookup returns CDR1 MDHEN and CDR2 SYDVKM. Trimming at V came to 5 bases and at J to 6 bases, leaving 14 bases not matched to a gene. CDR3 loop: CASSRTGRIRGPEAFF. Written as DNA, the CDR3 is TGTGCCAGCAGTAGGACAGGGAGGATTAGGGGACCTGAAGCTTTCTTT.

This rearrangement joins TRBV4-3 to TRBJ2-2; weak D call: TRBD1 (6 bases). Germline V gene sequence: CDR1 LGHNA, CDR2 YSLEER. V was pared by 2 bases and J by 5 bases, with 15 bases between. This CDR3 has 16 amino acids. The CDR3 loop reads CASSQLQGSGTGELFF. CDR3 bases: TGCGCCAGCAGCCAATTGCAGGGGAGTGGGACCGGGGAGCTGTTTTTT.

V is TRBV18 and J is TRBJ1-1; D not resolved. V was pared by 1 base and J by 1 base, with 7 bases between. The germline V gene encodes CDR1 KGHSH and CDR2 LQKENI. The CDR3 loop spans 14 amino acids. The DNA of the CDR3 is TGTGCCAGCTCACCACAAGCAGGGAACACTGAAGCTTTCTTT. Its translation is CASSPQAGNTEAFF. Supplemented by reference TRBV18 and TRBJ1-1, the full variable domain reads NAGVMQNPRHLVRRRGQEARLRCSPMKGHSHVYWYRQLPEEGLKFMVYLQKENIIDESGMPKERFSAEFPKEGPSILRIQQVVRGDSAAYFCASSPQAGNTEAFFGQGTRLTVV.

This clone was detected once. The chain combines TRBV2 with TRBJ2-1, with TRBD1 matching 7 bases. The CDR3 is 13 residues long. The junction had 6 bases not matched to a gene; V was cut back by 5 bases and J by 8 bases. CDR1 is SNHLY and CDR2 is FYNNEI in the germline V gene. CDR3 DNA: TGTGCCAGCAGTCCTCAGGGGGTCGATGAGCAGTTCTTC. Translation: CASSPQGVDEQFF.

This clone was found once. Compared with germline, one end of the junction differs, possibly owing to a read error. The genes are TRBV20-1 and TRBJ1-5; 8 bases are shared with TRBD1. The germline V gene encodes CDR1 DFQATT and CDR2 SNEGSKA (reference sequence). The CDR3 length is 16 residues. CDR3 bases: TGCAGTGCTAGTGAGGCGACAGGGGAACGCAATCGGCCCCAGCATTTT. Protein: CSASEATGERNRPQHF.

The chain links TRBV6-6 to TRBJ2-3; 7 nucleotides match TRBD1. CDR3 size: 16 residues. Per germline, CDR1 MNHNY and CDR2 SVGAGI (reference sequence). J lost 0 bases, V lost 2 bases, and 5 bases had no gene match. The CDR3 is CASSYPTGKSTDTQYF. In DNA, the CDR3 is TGTGCCAGCAGTTACCCGACAGGGAAGAGCACAGATACGCAGTATTTT.

This clone occurred once. This sequence joins TRBV2 and TRBJ1-4; D is uncertain. V lost 3 bases and J 1 base, leaving 3 bases between the germline ends. This CDR3 spans 13 amino acids. The germline V gene encodes CDR1 SNHLY and CDR2 FYNNEI. Here the CDR3 reads CASSDRTNEKLFF. Here the CDR3 DNA reads TGTGCCAGCAGTGATAGAACTAATGAAAAACTGTTTTTT. Together with reference TRBV2 and TRBJ1-4, the CDR3 gives the full variable domain: EPEVTQTPSHQVTQMGQEVILRCVPISNHLYFYWYRQILGQKVEFLVSFYNNEISEKSEIFDDQFSVERPDGSNFTLKIRSTKLEDSAMYFCASSDRTNEKLFFGSGTQLSVL.

The rearrangement joins TRBV29-1 to TRBJ2-7; D gene uncertain. CDR1 SQVTM and CDR2 ANQGSEA come from the germline V gene. The CDR3 has 12 residues. V was cut by 1 base and J by 1 base, with 5 bases left in between. The CDR3: CSVEVRSYEQYF. The CDR3 DNA is TGCAGCGTTGAAGTCAGATCCTACGAGCAGTACTTC.

The chain combines TRBV11-2 with TRBJ1-1, with D perhaps TRBD1 (5 bases). CDR3 length: 13 residues. Germline loops: CDR1 SGHAT, CDR2 FQNNGV. V gave up 5 bases and J gave up 1 base, with 8 bases separating them. The CDR3 bases are TGTGCCAGCAGCAGCGACAGGAACACTGAAGCTTTCTTT. Translation: CASSSDRNTEAFF.

The chain joins TRBV4-2 to TRBJ2-5, with D hard to call. The CDR3 length is 16 residues. Germline V CDR1 and CDR2: LGHNA, YNFKEQ. V lost 0 bases and J lost 2, with 13 bases in between. The CDR3 region has the DNA TGTGCCAGCAGCCAAGATCCCCCTGGGCAGCAAGAGACCCAGTACTTC. Translation: CASSQDPPGQQETQYF.

The genes are TRBV3-1 (or the pseudogene TRBV3-2) and TRBJ1-1; no definite D call. The CDR3 covers 13 residues. The V gene's germline CDR1 is LGHDT and CDR2 YNNKEL (reference sequence). Trimming took off 3 bases at V and 0 bases at J, with 5 bases between the two ends. CDR3 loop: CASSQAMNTEAFF. The CDR3 bases are TGTGCCAGCAGCCAGGCAATGAACACTGAAGCTTTCTTT.

This clone was observed a few times. V gene TRBV7-8 combines with J gene TRBJ1-2; D not certain. V lost 1 base and J lost 0, with 15 bases in between. Germline V gene lookup returns CDR1 SGHVS and CDR2 FQNEAQ. This CDR3 region has 17 residues. The CDR3 DNA reads as TGTGCCAGCAGCTTAGTTTATCGGCCCACAGCTAACTATGGCTACACCTTC. The encoded protein is CASSLVYRPTANYGYTF.

The V gene is TRBV11-3, the J gene TRBJ1-2; the D gene is possibly TRBD1 (6 bases). V shed 1 base and J shed 6 bases, with 6 bases lying between them. The CDR3 contains 12 residues. Per germline, CDR1 SGHNT and CDR2 YENEEA. CDR3 in DNA: TGTGCCAGCAGCTTAGCAGGGGATGGCTACACCTTC. It specifies CASSLAGDGYTF. Drawing the rest from reference TRBV11-3 and TRBJ1-2, the complete variable domain is EAGVVQSPRYKIIEKKQPVAFWCNPISGHNTLYWYLQNLGQGPELLIRYENEEAVDDSQLPKDRFSAERLKGVDSTLKIQPAELGDSAVYLCASSLAGDGYTFGSGTRLTVV.

The chain employs TRBV29-1 and TRBJ1-4; 8 bases fit TRBD1. Germline CDR1 and CDR2: SQVTM and ANQGSEA. The CDR3 runs 14 residues. With 6 bases clipped from V and 8 bases from J, the junction kept 11 bases outside the gene matches. As DNA, the CDR3 is TGCAGCGTGCAGGACAGGGACGGACGAGAAAAACTGTTTTTT. Translation: CSVQDRDGREKLFF. The complete variable domain, with remaining parts taken from reference TRBV29-1 and TRBJ1-4, reads SAVISQKPSRDICQRGTSLTIQCQVDSQVTMMFWYRQQPGQSLTLIATANQGSEATYESGFVIDKFPISRPNLTFSTLTVSNMSPEDSSIYLCSVQDRDGREKLFFGSGTQLSVL.

The V gene is TRBV27, the J gene TRBJ1-6; 10 bases map to TRBD1. Germline CDR1 is MNHEY and CDR2 is SMNVEV (reference sequence). The ends lost 1 base at V and 9 bases at J; junction bases unmatched: 3. The CDR3 totals 15 residues. CDR3 in amino acids: CASSLWGQGSSPLHF. The CDR3 DNA reads as TGTGCCAGCAGTTTATGGGGACAGGGGAGTTCACCCCTCCACTTT.

V and J are TRBV9 and TRBJ1-2; possibly TRBD1 for D (6 bases). V was pared by 2 bases and J by 5 bases, with 10 bases between. The V gene's germline CDR1 is SGDLS and CDR2 YYNGEE. CDR3 length equals 13 residues. The CDR3 region has the DNA TGTGCCAGCAGCGTCGAGGGGGGGTATGGCTACACCTTC. Amino acid sequence: CASSVEGGYGYTF.

The rearrangement joins TRBV28 to TRBJ1-4; perhaps TRBD1 as D (5 bases). V was shortened by 4 bases and J by 8 bases, with 17 bases between the two germline ends. The germline gives CDR1 MDHEN, CDR2 SYDVKM. The CDR3 covers 15 residues. CDR3 protein: CASSWGTAGSEKLFF. Here the CDR3 DNA reads TGTGCCAGCAGTTGGGGCACTGCCGGGAGCGAAAAACTGTTTTTT. Using reference TRBV28 and TRBJ1-4 for the parts outside the CDR3, the full variable domain is DVKVTQSSRYLVKRTGEKVFLECVQDMDHENMFWYRQDPGLGLRLIYFSYDVKMKEKGDIPEGYSVSREKKERFSLILESASTNQTSMYLCASSWGTAGSEKLFFGSGTQLSVL.

J is TRBJ2-1 and V is TRBV20-1; 8 nucleotides line up with TRBD2. V dropped 3 bases and J dropped 7; count of bases not matched to a gene: 8. Germline V gene sequence: CDR1 DFQATT, CDR2 SNEGSKA (reference sequence). This CDR3 has 14 amino acids. The CDR3 coding sequence is TGCAGTGCTAGTCAGGACCGCGGGGGGAATGAGCAGTTCTTC. It codes for CSASQDRGGNEQFF.

This clone was seen a single time. The rearrangement joins TRBV5-6 to TRBJ1-1, with D hard to call. Germline V lookup: CDR1 SGHDT, CDR2 YYEEEE. This CDR3 region has 14 residues. With 0 bases removed from V and 4 bases from J, the gap between germline ends came to 10 bases. The CDR3, as DNA: TGTGCCAGCAGCTTGGGTGAGGGTCGCACTGAAGCTTTCTTT. This encodes CASSLGEGRTEAFF. Complete variable domain (other parts from reference TRBV5-6 and TRBJ1-1): DAGVTQSPTHLIKTRGQQVTLRCSPKSGHDTVSWYQQALGQGPQFIFQYYEEEERQRGNFPDRFSGHQFPNYSSELNVNALLLGDSALYLCASSLGEGRTEAFFGQGTRLTVV.